This T cell receptor beta chain stems from a study of blood T cell repertoires in COVID-19. At the level of the study: Nucleic acid was either cDNA or gDNA, and it came from T cells, B-cell-depleted T cells, or PBMCs.

How the authors handled the data: Reference gene primers were amplified, and this amplification served to estimate nucleated cell counts. Produced via immunoSEQ multiplex PCR; TCRdb's table is partial and in-frame only. That table supplies the V and J calls and clone size; D and trimming were determined from the DNA. The sample yields 350,000 or so clones, roughly 88% seen once. Germline V lookup: CDR1 LNHNV, CDR2 YYDKDF (reference sequence). With 4 bases removed from V and 0 bases from J, the gap between germline ends came to 9 bases. The length of the CDR3 is 14 residues. The receptor was derived from a woman aged 25 to 45 with COVID-19, enrolled during active disease. This chain connects TRBV15 to TRBJ1-2; no firm D call. Sequenced input: peripheral blood. Written as DNA, the CDR3 is TGTGCCACCAGCACTTACCGCGCTAACTATGGCTACACCTTC. Protein product: CATSTYRANYGYTF.